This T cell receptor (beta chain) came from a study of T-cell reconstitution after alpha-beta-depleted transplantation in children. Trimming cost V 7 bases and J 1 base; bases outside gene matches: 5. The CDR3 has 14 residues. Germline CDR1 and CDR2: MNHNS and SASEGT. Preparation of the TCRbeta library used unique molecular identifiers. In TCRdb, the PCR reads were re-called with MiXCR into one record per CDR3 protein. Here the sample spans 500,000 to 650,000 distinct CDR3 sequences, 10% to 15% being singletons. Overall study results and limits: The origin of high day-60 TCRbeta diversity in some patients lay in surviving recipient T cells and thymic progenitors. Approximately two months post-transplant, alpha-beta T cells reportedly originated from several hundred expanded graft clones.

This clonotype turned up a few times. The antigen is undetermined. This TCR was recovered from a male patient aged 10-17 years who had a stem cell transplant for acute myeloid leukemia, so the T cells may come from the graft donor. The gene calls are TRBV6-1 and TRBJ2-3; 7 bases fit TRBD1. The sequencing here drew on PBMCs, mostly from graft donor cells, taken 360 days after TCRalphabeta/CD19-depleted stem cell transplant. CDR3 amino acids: CASKWDRGTDTQYF. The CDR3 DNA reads TGTGCCAGCAAGTGGGACAGAGGCACAGATACGCAGTATTTT.